The sequence of this T cell receptor beta chain was determined in a study of identical twins. This CDR3 has 15 residues. Deletions cut 2 bases from V and 7 bases from J, with 14 bases between. Germline-derived CDR1 and CDR2 are SGHDN and FVKESK. TCRdb re-called the 5' RACE reads with MiXCR, one entry per CDR3 protein. This table has roughly 1,500,000 distinct CDR3 sequences, around 29% appearing once. General study results and limits: High-abundance cord blood beta clonotypes had fewer insertions; memory repertoires showed none.

This clonotype came up a few times. What it binds is not known. The sequenced sample was cord blood. This receptor was identified in a newborn girl in good health. The gene calls are TRBV14 and TRBJ1-4, with D perhaps TRBD1 (5 bases). CDR3 in amino acids: CASSQQDIPLEKLFF. Here the CDR3 DNA reads TGTGCCAGCAGCCAACAGGACATTCCACTTGAAAAACTGTTTTTT.